Below are 7 T cell receptor beta chains sequenced from a single sample in a study of OX40 agonist ivuxolimab in advanced cancers. Produced via immunoSEQ multiplex PCR; TCRdb's table is partial and in-frame only. The sample records fewer than 65,000 clones, approximately 82% being singletons. Specimen: CD4+ or CD8+ T cells sorted from blood, collected in a trial of the OX40 agonist ivuxolimab. The receptors originated from an adult with an advanced solid tumor such as melanoma, head and neck, liver or kidney cancer.

With regard to this clone: The sample holds other DNA sequences that translate to the same CDR3. This chain links TRBV6-5 with TRBJ2-7; TRBD1 matches at 10 bases. This CDR3 has 15 residues. The junction had 3 bases not matched to a gene; V was cut back by 2 bases and J by 2 bases. Germline values: CDR1 MNHEY, CDR2 SVGAGI. CDR3 residues: CASSYRGQGTYEQYF. The CDR3 DNA is TGTGCCAGCAGTTACAGGGGACAGGGGACCTACGAGCAGTACTTC.

The chain combines TRBV7-9 with TRBJ2-7, with D tentatively TRBD1 or TRBD2 (6 bases each). Trimming stripped 5 bases from V and 7 bases from J, with 9 bases between. This CDR3 comprises 11 residues. CDR1 and CDR2 (germline): SEHNR, FQNEAQ (reference sequence). The chain's CDR3 is CASSGGTEQYF. The CDR3 coding sequence is TGTGCCAGCAGCGGAGGGACAGAGCAGTACTTC.

V gene TRBV7-2 combines with J gene TRBJ1-2; D unclear. Germline values: CDR1 SGHTA, CDR2 FQGNSA. The CDR3 runs to 15 residues. Trimming removed 1 base at V and 0 bases at J, with 9 bases between. For the CDR3, the DNA is TGTGCCAGCAGCTTAGTACCAGACGCTAACTATGGCTACACCTTC. It specifies CASSLVPDANYGYTF.

V usage is TRBV11-3 and J usage is TRBJ2-6, with TRBD1 matching over 9 bases. Germline CDR1 and CDR2: SGHNT and YENEEA. After removal of 6 bases from V and 2 bases from J, the junction contained 8 bases not matched to a gene. The CDR3 consists of 17 residues. This CDR3 is CASSRRDRVTGANVLTF. As DNA, the CDR3 is TGTGCCAGCAGTCGCCGGGACAGGGTAACTGGGGCCAACGTCCTGACTTTC.

This chain uses TRBV18 with TRBJ2-2; D is unresolved. CDR3 size: 15 residues. With 2 bases removed from V and 1 base from J, the gap between germline ends came to 8 bases. The V gene's germline CDR1 is KGHSH and CDR2 LQKENI. The CDR3 coding sequence is TGTGCCAGCTCACCATGGGAACAGAACACCGGGGAGCTGTTTTTT. This translates into CASSPWEQNTGELFF.

This chain connects TRBV5-5 to TRBJ1-3, with 7 bases lining up with TRBD1. Germline assignment: CDR1 SGHKS and CDR2 YYEKEE (reference sequence). The CDR3 has 14 amino acids. Losses at the gene ends were 6 bases for V and 1 base for J; bases not matched to a gene: 4. The CDR3 here is CASTDRVSGNTIYF. The CDR3 nucleotides are TGTGCCAGCACTGACAGGGTGTCTGGAAACACCATATATTTT.

This chain uses TRBV27 with TRBJ1-6; D possibly corresponds to TRBD1 (5 bases). The CDR3 contains 15 residues. V was shortened by 3 bases and J by 0 bases, with 6 bases between the two germline ends. CDR1 and CDR2 (germline): MNHEY, SMNVEV (reference sequence). The DNA for the CDR3 is TGTGCCAGCAGTTTCGGGGGCTCCTATAATTCACCCCTCCACTTT. Protein sequence: CASSFGGSYNSPLHF.